This entry is about one TCR beta chain. This CDR3 has 18 residues. The junction had 15 bases not matched to a gene; V was cut back by 5 bases and J by 4 bases. Germline assignment: CDR1 MDHEN and CDR2 SYDVKM. This sample was included in a study of shared clonotypes between healthy human individuals. Clones were read by immunoSEQ multiplex PCR, and TCRdb kept only the in-frame ones, dropping some. The table has 1,400,000 or so clones, around 98.5% seen once. Input material: naive CD4+ T cells sorted from blood. The subset is: CD45RA+ positively selected. The chain carries TRBV28 and TRBJ2-1; TRBD2 aligns across 9 bases. This TCR was sampled from a man in his thirties or forties in good health. CDR3 DNA: TGTGCCAGCAGTCCGGTACGAGGGGGGCTAGCGGGATACAATGAGCAGTTCTTC. Translating gives CASSPVRGGLAGYNEQFF.